This TCR beta chain was identified during a study of PD-L1 blockade in urothelial cancer. Whole-study context: Across blood samples, T cells had a median count of approximately 130,000. Regarding the study as a whole: By 3 weeks, tumor-associated blood clones had expanded more in durable-benefit patients.

This clone was seen a few times. Its matching antigen is unknown. Other DNA sequences in the sample encode the same CDR3. The protocol was immunoSEQ multiplex PCR, while the TCRdb copy is restricted to in-frame clones and leaves out a portion. The sample contains some 79,000 clones, around 76% of which appear only once. Patients in the study were battling locally advanced or metastatic urothelial carcinoma. This CDR3 spans 14 amino acids. Looked up from germline, CDR1 is SGHNT and CDR2 is YYREEE (reference sequence). V shed 4 bases and J 5 bases; nucleotides not matched to a gene: 5. The chain has TRBV5-4 and TRBJ1-4, with 7 positions matching TRBD1. This clonotype was obtained from a man aged 70 or older with urothelial cancer. Sequenced here: PBMCs, sampled around atezolizumab (anti-PD-L1) treatment. CDR3 coding DNA: TGTGCCAGCAGCCTTGACAGGGCAAATGAAAAACTGTTTTTT. Translation gives CASSLDRANEKLFF. Variable domain in full (rest from reference TRBV5-4 and TRBJ1-4): ETGVTQSPTHLIKTRGQQVTLRCSSQSGHNTVSWYQQALGQGPQFIFQYYREEENGRGNFPPRFSGLQFPNYSSELNVNALELDDSALYLCASSLDRANEKLFFGSGTQLSVL.